This TCR beta chain is drawn from a study of blood T cells in healthy people across ages. A second PCR, run for about 7 to 11 cycles, used a sample-barcoded 5' primer plus a J-beta primer mix. TCRdb called the 5' RACE reads again in MiXCR, with one record for every CDR3 protein. The sample has about 1.4 million distinct CDR3 sequences; roughly 59% are singletons. Germline CDR1 and CDR2: MNHEY and SMNVEV (reference sequence). CDR3 length equals 13 residues. The V end lost 10 bases, the J end lost 3 bases, and 13 bases lay between the germline ends. The sequence derives from a young man in good health. The specimen sequenced was blood. The V and J genes are TRBV27 and TRBJ1-5; D gene uncertain. CDR3 nucleotide sequence: TGTGCCACTAAGGGCGGGGTCAATCAGCCCCAGCATTTT. Encoded protein: CATKGGVNQPQHF.